This TCR beta chain was profiled in a study of cytomegalovirus exposure and HLA in healthy donors. PCR employed 60 Vbeta and 13 Jbeta primers. Clones were read by immunoSEQ multiplex PCR, and TCRdb kept only the in-frame ones, dropping some. The sample holds about 250,000 clones, about four fifths seen once. In the case of this clone: Its antigen remains unidentified.

V gave up 4 bases and J gave up 2 bases; unmatched junction bases: 3. This CDR3 contains 14 residues. Germline V lookup: CDR1 SQVTM, CDR2 ANQGSEA. Overall study findings and caveats: A few CMV-associated chains were confirmed in vitro to be specific for CMV antigens. Some V segments could not be told apart, so they were left out, TRBV6-2 and TRBV6-3 among them.

The receptor was derived from a girl aged 2 to 10 in good health and CMV-seronegative. Sequencing input: PBMCs. This sequence joins TRBV29-1 and TRBJ1-4; 8 bases match TRBD1. Here the CDR3 DNA reads TGCAGCGTTGTAGGACAGGGCACTAATGAAAAACTGTTTTTT. Translation: CSVVGQGTNEKLFF.